This TCR beta chain was identified in a study of T cell repertoires in cytomegalovirus infection. The overall study: HLA-C-restricted CMV epitopes, recently identified, and well-studied HLA-B-restricted ones were used by the study.

V gave up 4 bases and J gave up 7 bases, with 21 bases separating them. The CDR3 contains 16 residues. Germline V CDR1 and CDR2: SGHKS, YYEKEE (reference sequence). For this clonotype: Its specificity is not known.

MiXCR was run by TCRdb on the reads, yielding one entry per CDR3 protein. The sample records 450,000 to 600,000 distinct CDR3 sequences, around 35% being singletons. The origin of this receptor is a human donor in good health (CMV status not recorded). Some clones in this sample may be carry-over from other donors' samples. The sample in question was cultured PBMCs, obtained from culture after CMV antigen stimulation. The chain has TRBV5-5 and TRBJ2-1; perhaps TRBD1 as D (6 bases). The CDR3 DNA sequence: TGTGCCAGCAGCCCAGGGGAGCTCCTACTTCGGAATGAGCAGTTCTTC. This gives the protein CASSPGELLLRNEQFF.